This entry describes one T cell receptor beta chain. Its antigen remains unknown. After constant-region reverse-primer amplification, full-length variable regions underwent semi-nested PCR with Nested Universal Primer A. From the 5' RACE reads, TCRdb called clonotypes with MiXCR, one entry per CDR3 protein. The sample comprises some 40,000 distinct CDR3 sequences, 29% of which are singletons, and roughly 3.7% rests with the top ten. General study results and limits: Tumor memory CD4+ T cell TCR gene usage clustered with blood and lymph node memory CD4+ cells and lymph node naive CD4+ cells.

V lost 6 bases and J lost 1, with 13 bases in between. The CDR3 sequence is 14 residues long. Germline lookup yields CDR1 MGHRA and CDR2 YSYEKL. The source material was memory CD4+ T cells sorted from a lymph node. Indicated subset: memory CD4+ T cells, CD4+CD45RO+CD25-. The V and J genes are TRBV4-1 and TRBJ2-7, with D possibly being TRBD2 (5 bases). This TCR was recovered from a female donor with breast cancer. CDR3 region: CASRARTDSYEQYF. The CDR3 bases are TGCGCCAGCAGGGCCCGGACTGATTCCTACGAGCAGTACTTC.